A single sample gave rise to the 12 T cell receptor beta chains below, sequenced in a study of T cells in Graves' hyperthyroidism and ophthalmopathy. Researchers amplified the TCR beta CDR3 regions from RNA transcripts. Researchers ran a first-round RT-PCR on the TCR CDR3 using the HTBI primer set. TCRdb redid the calling of the multiplex PCR reads with MiXCR, one entry per CDR3 protein. The data hold 550,000 to 700,000 distinct CDR3 sequences, with just over 45% observed a single time. Sequenced input: peripheral blood or thyroid tissue (not recorded which). All receptors derive from an adult woman with Graves' disease, either hyperthyroidism or ophthalmopathy (not recorded which).

For this clonotype: A much larger clone is a single base away; this may be a read error. This rearrangement joins TRBV10-3 to TRBJ2-5; D ambiguous. CDR1 and CDR2 (germline): ENHRY, SYGVKD. The CDR3 contains 12 residues. V was trimmed by 5 bases and J by 7 bases, leaving 11 bases between them. CDR3 nucleotides: TGTGCCATCAGTACACGTTCTGGGACCCAGTACTTC. It yields the protein CAISTRSGTQYF.

This clonotype showed up many times. J is TRBJ1-4 and V is TRBV14, with TRBD1 matching 10 bases. The germline V gene encodes CDR1 SGHDN and CDR2 FVKESK. V shed 4 bases, J shed 8 bases, and the junction held 4 bases outside the gene matches. The CDR3 totals 14 residues. This CDR3 reads CASSRQGAGEKLFF. The CDR3, as DNA: TGTGCCAGCAGCCGACAGGGGGCAGGAGAAAAACTGTTTTTT. Variable domain in full (rest from reference TRBV14 and TRBJ1-4): EAGVTQFPSHSVIEKGQTVTLRCDPISGHDNLYWYRRVMGKEIKFLLHFVKESKQDESGMPNNRFLAERTGGTYSTLKVQPAELEDSGVYFCASSRQGAGEKLFFGSGTQLSVL.

The chain uses TRBV20-1 and TRBJ2-5, with D maybe TRBD1 (5 bases). Trimming cost V 4 bases and J 1 base, with 13 bases left between them. Germline lookup yields CDR1 DFQATT and CDR2 SNEGSKA (reference sequence). There are 14 residues in the CDR3. The CDR3 region is CSANRRPPQETQYF. CDR3 nucleotides: TGCAGTGCTAACAGGAGACCACCCCAAGAGACCCAGTACTTC.

The rearrangement joins TRBV10-3 to TRBJ2-1; D is perhaps TRBD2 (5 bases). The germline CDR1 and CDR2 sequences are ENHRY and SYGVKD. V was clipped by 3 bases and J by 5 bases, with 20 bases between them. The CDR3 runs to 17 residues. The CDR3 DNA follows: TGTGCCATCAGTGACCCGGACCGTCGGGGTGTTAACAATGAGCAGTTCTTC. Amino acid sequence: CAISDPDRRGVNNEQFF.

This clonotype was detected once. The V call is TRBV5-1, the J call TRBJ2-5; D might be TRBD2 (7 bases). The CDR3 extends over 14 amino acids. Germline CDR1 is SGHRS and CDR2 is YFSETQ. Deletions cut 6 bases from V and 1 base from J, with 13 bases between. The DNA of the CDR3 is TGCGCCAGCAAGGGGGTAGCGGGCCAAGAGACCCAGTACTTC. Translation: CASKGVAGQETQYF.

This chain joins TRBV15 and TRBJ1-4; D unclear. Germline CDR1 is LNHNV and CDR2 is YYDKDF (reference sequence). The CDR3 consists of 13 residues. V was clipped by 2 bases and J by 12 bases, with 13 bases between them. CDR3 nucleotide sequence: TGTGCCACCAGCAGACGACGGCTGGAAGAACTGTTTTTT. Translated, it gives CATSRRRLEELFF.

The chain recombines TRBV6-1 with TRBJ1-4, with 9 bases aligning to TRBD1. The length of the CDR3 is 16 residues. Unmatched junction bases numbered 17, after V lost 8 bases and J lost 10 bases. The V gene's germline CDR1 is MNHNS and CDR2 SASEGT. CDR3 sequence (DNA): TGTGCCAGCTTACGGGACAGGGTTTTTTTGGGAGGAAAACTGTTTTTT. This encodes CASLRDRVFLGGKLFF.

This chain uses TRBV2 with TRBJ1-2, with D hard to call. Germline CDR1 is SNHLY and CDR2 is FYNNEI. This CDR3 spans 13 amino acids. Trimming stripped 5 bases from V and 6 bases from J, with 13 bases between. As DNA, the CDR3 is TGTGCCAGCAGTCCCGGGCCGCTGGATGGCTACACCTTC. It specifies CASSPGPLDGYTF.

This clonotype was recorded many times. This rearrangement joins TRBV7-9 to TRBJ1-4; 7 bases line up with TRBD1. The CDR3 loop spans 15 amino acids. J lost 7 bases, V lost 5 bases, and 10 bases had no gene match. In germline, CDR1 is SEHNR, CDR2 FQNEAQ (reference sequence). This CDR3 reads CASSQGQAEGEKLFF. CDR3 nucleotide sequence: TGTGCCAGCAGCCAAGGACAGGCGGAGGGTGAAAAACTGTTTTTT.

The rearrangement joins TRBV15 to TRBJ1-5; D gene ambiguous. This CDR3 region has 11 residues. V was pared by 11 bases and J by 4 bases, with 9 bases between. Germline V gene sequence: CDR1 LNHNV, CDR2 YYDKDF (reference sequence). The CDR3: CAQLGNQPQHF. In nucleotides, the CDR3 is TGTGCCCAACTAGGAAATCAGCCCCAGCATTTT. The full variable domain, in which reference TRBV15 and TRBJ1-5 provide the parts outside the CDR3, is DAMVIQNPRYQVTQFGKPVTLSCSQTLNHNVMYWYQQKSSQAPKLLFHYYDKDFNNEADTPDNFQSRRPNTSFCFLDIRSPGLGDTAMYLCAQLGNQPQHFGDGTRLSIL.

This chain joins TRBV7-2 and TRBJ1-2, with TRBD1 matching over 10 bases. CDR3 size: 14 residues. After removal of 5 bases from V and 3 bases from J, the junction contained 3 bases not matched to a gene. The germline CDR1 and CDR2 sequences are SGHTA and FQGNSA. For the CDR3, the DNA is TGTGCCAGCAGCCGAGGGACAGGGGACTATGGCTACACCTTC. Amino acids: CASSRGTGDYGYTF.

This clonotype turned up a few times. The rearrangement uses TRBV10-3 and TRBJ1-2; D not certain. Trimming took 7 bases from V and 8 from J, leaving 11 bases between them. Germline values: CDR1 ENHRY, CDR2 SYGVKD. This CDR3 is 11 amino acids long. The CDR3 here is CAIKMVGGYTF. CDR3 sequence (DNA): TGTGCCATCAAGATGGTTGGCGGCTACACCTTC.